This entry is about one T cell receptor (beta chain). It lacks a known antigen. These data come from a study of cytomegalovirus exposure and HLA in healthy donors (dated by TCRdb to 2016 to 2017). Study-level background: An earlier analysis of some 500 of the donors reported approximately 270 Gb of sequence data and 117 million unique TCR beta sequences from approximately 180 million T cells. An early release covering 550 to 650 HLA-typed donors comprised 300 to 350 gigabases of sequencing data and roughly 85 million unique TCR sequences. Of the approximately 400 genotyped donors, 65% to 90% fell in the genetic ancestry cluster associated with self-reported Caucasian donors. The study aimed to test whether cataloging public T cell receptors could reveal signatures of past pathogen exposure. Using immunosequencing, the study profiled T cell repertoires from roughly 650 subjects and related those repertoires to cytomegalovirus serostatus. Besides the first cohort of 500 to 700 subjects, a separate validation cohort made up of roughly 130 different subjects was used. To predict cytomegalovirus infection status, the study brought together high-throughput TCR immunosequencing, statistical association of individual TCRs with disease status, and machine learning. To study patterns of TCR occurrence, a later analysis re-analyzed previously published TCR beta repertoires from more than 550 donors and added high-resolution HLA genotyping. Rather than drawing on any new phenotypic data, the later analysis identified candidate immune exposures from TCR beta sequences and the way those sequences occurred across donors. An earlier analysis of approximately 630 of the donors applied high-throughput TCR beta sequencing to assess whether each TCR beta V gene segment acted as functional or pseudogenic. Donor age, sex, ethnicity and CMV serostatus were compiled together with the repertoire data. Genome-wide SNP genotypes for about 65% of the roughly 670 donors were used in a later genetic analysis, which treated that subset as a discovery cohort. All discovery cohort repertoires had been generated on a single sequencing platform. HLA typing covered class I and class II loci at four-digit resolution. Typing coverage differed by locus: A, B, C, DRB1 and DQB1 were typed in roughly 629-630 donors, DQA1 in 500 to 550, DPA1 in 600 to 610, and DPB1 in 472. Four to six DR-DQ haplotypes were handled as single units for association and clustering, since linkage in the cohort was strong. Among 300 to 500 genotyped donors of the cohort, an average of approximately 200,000 unique TCR beta nucleotide sequences was sequenced per donor, of which about 19% were non-productive. Points the paper makes about the study in general: Because the 87-base-pair reads could not distinguish some IMGT-functional V segments, including TRBV6-2 and TRBV6-3, those segments were excluded. The cohort was sequenced for TCR beta chains only, and without alpha or paired-chain data the features that could be detected were limited. According to the authors, the approach could potentially be generalized to other disease states and immunological phenotypes. In a later analysis, TCR association rates were found to vary across HLA loci, with the most associated TCRs seen for DRB1 alleles and the fewest for HLA-C alleles. A later genetic analysis associated a missense DCLRE1C variant with V-gene and J-gene trimming of TCR beta chains, and an independent cohort replicated the association. A cluster of highly shared sequence variants was judged likely to represent a technical artifact of the sequencing pipeline. Assigning TCR associations to individual alleles was difficult when HLA alleles, especially DR and DQ, strongly co-occurred. About 17 rarely observed V segments, including chromosome 9 orphons, were excluded from the earlier analysis of approximately 600 of the donors because counts were too low. In a later analysis, HLA-associated TCR beta chains were found to be more clonally expanded and to have lower generation probabilities than equally common non-associated chains. Because some donors lacked HLA typing at each locus, the association tests relied only on the typed subset. Correlated functional status among segregating V segments might reflect linkage disequilibrium, but an unknown experimental factor could not be ruled out. Cytomegalovirus status was reported to be diagnosed by the classifier with high specificity and sensitivity in both the original and validation cohorts. The study listed over 150 TCR beta chains as associated with cytomegalovirus. Most CMV-associated TCR beta chains appeared to be HLA-restricted in a later analysis, and the HLA associations seemed to be driven largely by CMV exposure. An earlier analysis of several hundred of the donors showed that most TCR beta V segments appeared in productive rearrangements either about 87% or about 30% of the time, which broadly matched IMGT annotations. Immune exposure information for the cohort was limited to CMV serostatus. Compared with the 666-donor mean, donors in an Asian-associated ancestry cluster had fewer N-insertions in productive TCRs, according to a later genetic analysis. A further reported finding was that TCR beta sequences accurately predicted the HLA-A and HLA-B alleles for most subjects in the first cohort. In a later analysis, several top co-occurrence clusters were reported to appear linked to parvovirus B19, influenza, CMV and Epstein-Barr virus. In a later analysis, about 16,000 TCR beta sequences were associated with specific HLA alleles at a false discovery rate of 0.05. A few of the identified cytomegalovirus-associated TCR beta chains were confirmed in vitro to be specific for cytomegalovirus antigens. Most TCR sequences were seen in very few donors, while some public TCRs were found in many individuals. Sequencing depth was assumed to be roughly uniform across donors in the presence/absence analyses, though that assumption may not hold.

V trim: 4 bases; J trim: 4 bases; unmatched bases: 15. CDR1 SGHVS and CDR2 FNYEAQ are derived from the germline V gene. The CDR3 measures 19 amino acids from cysteine to phenylalanine. Kept here is only the CDR3 DNA, which spans 57 bases and is read in frame from base 1. Receptors were amplified or captured by the immunoSEQ multiplex PCR assay. A mixture of 60 forward primers for TCR Vbeta segments and 13 reverse primers for TCR Jbeta segments was used in the multiplex PCR. The CDR3 region of rearranged TCR beta genes was amplified from genomic DNA with a multiplex PCR assay. The amplified TCR beta libraries were sequenced on the Illumina HiSeq System as 87-base-pair reads. On the authors' methods: Across the 700 or so repertoires, a later analysis counted roughly 77 million unique TCR beta chains, around 11 million of which were shared by at least two donors. To remove PCR and sequencing errors, raw reads were error-corrected and collapsed into unique sequences using a nearest-neighbor algorithm that merged closely related sequences. CDR3 sequences were aligned to IMGT reference sequences to assign V, D and J gene segments. For a sequence to be retained, at least a six-nucleotide match to both a V gene segment and a J gene segment was required. Rearrangements were classified as productive when the CDR3 lacked stop codons and remained in frame with V and J, and all other rearrangements were classified as non-productive. Following IMGT convention, CDR3 was defined as the stretch from the second conserved V-encoded cysteine to the conserved J-encoded phenylalanine. Sequences without an unambiguous match to a single V gene segment were excluded from the earlier analysis of several hundred of the donors. An earlier analysis of almost 600 of the donors classified V segments as functional when productive rearrangements were above 56.7% and as segregating when the standard deviation between donors was above 5%. A statistical classification framework was built to diagnose cytomegalovirus status from the catalog of TCR beta chain sequences. In a later analysis, TCR nucleotide sequences were compared against IMGT/GENE-DB human TR gene sequences so that V and J genes could be assigned. Using the TCRdist pipeline, a later analysis assigned CDR3 sequences along with most-parsimonious VDJ recombination scenarios. A later analysis defined each TCR beta chain by its CDR3 amino acid sequence plus V-gene family, and excluded reads lacking a unique V-gene family. To address suspected cross-contamination and a sequencing artifact, a later analysis removed roughly 640 highly shared, low-generation-probability nucleotide sequences. A later analysis calculated a clonal expansion index for each public chain from normalized within-repertoire ranks of inferred template counts. In a later analysis, generation probabilities were computed using a VDJ recombination model fitted to out-of-frame rearrangements, and the results were checked against IGoR. Hypergeometric tests were used in a later analysis to score TCR-TCR, TCR-HLA and TCR-CMV co-occurrence, with a repertoire-size bias correction applied to the TCR pairs. To estimate false discovery rates, a later analysis permuted the HLA or CMV assignments 20 times. In a later analysis, co-occurring TCRs were grouped using DBSCAN, with TCRdist sequence similarity added in when clustering inside HLA-allele-positive subsets. For co-occurrence clustering, repertoires with fewer than 30,000 or more than 120,000 public chains were excluded, along with 4 to 6 repertoires with anomalous nucleotide sharing. The table was pulled from immuneACCESS by TCRdb, which kept in-frame rearrangements only. Such tables lose some clones; where checked, under half of the loss comes from unresolved V genes, and the rest has no known cause. Clonal size and the V and J genes are those of that table, whereas D and trimming came from the DNA. This sample's table lists some 60,000 clones. Of the sample, less than 6% falls within the top ten clones.

The cohort comprised some 730 healthy bone marrow donors. At the time of sampling, every cohort member was nominally healthy, though immune exposures that went unrecorded were likely present. The donor was CMV seropositive and was included in the group of 290 or so seropositive cohort members. A peripheral blood sample was provided by each donor, and peripheral blood mononuclear cells were used for TCR beta sequencing. Genomic DNA extraction from the blood cell samples was performed with the Qiagen DNeasy Blood Extraction Kit. Sequencing was performed on PBMCs. The sequence is built from TRBV7-6 and TRBJ2-6; a stretch of 8 junction bases matches TRBD1. The sequence derives from a man in his thirties or forties in good health and CMV-seropositive. The DNA sequence reads TGTGCCAGCAGCTCGATTTACCGGGACAGGCGAATGGGGGCCAACGTCCTGACTTTC. The resulting protein is CASSSIYRDRRMGANVLTF.